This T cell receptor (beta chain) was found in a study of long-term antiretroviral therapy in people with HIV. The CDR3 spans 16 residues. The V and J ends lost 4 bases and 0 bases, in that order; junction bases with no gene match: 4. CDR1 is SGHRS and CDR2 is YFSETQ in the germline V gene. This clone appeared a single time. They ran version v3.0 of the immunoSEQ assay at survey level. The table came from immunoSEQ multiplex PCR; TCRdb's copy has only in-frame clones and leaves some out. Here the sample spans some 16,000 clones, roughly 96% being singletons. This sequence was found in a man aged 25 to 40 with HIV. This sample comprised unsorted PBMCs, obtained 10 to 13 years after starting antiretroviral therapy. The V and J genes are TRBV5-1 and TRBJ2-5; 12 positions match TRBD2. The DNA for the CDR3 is TGCGCCAGCAGCCCTGGACTAGCGGGGTACCAAGAGACCCAGTACTTC. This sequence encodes CASSPGLAGYQETQYF.